The 20 T cell receptor beta chains below come from one sample, sequenced in a study of blood T cell repertoires in COVID-19. Produced via immunoSEQ multiplex PCR; TCRdb's table is partial and in-frame only. The sample has approximately 180,000 clones; more than 70% are singletons. The specimen sequenced was peripheral blood. These receptor sequences come from a man between 40 and 49 years old with active or convalescent COVID-19.

J is TRBJ1-2 and V is TRBV4-1, with 9 bases matching TRBD1. The germline V gene has CDR1 MGHRA and CDR2 YSYEKL. The V and J ends lost 3 bases and 5 bases, in that order; junction bases with no gene match: 10. The CDR3 has 16 amino acids. The CDR3 DNA sequence: TGCGCCAGCAGCCAGACGGGACAGGGAAATCATTATGGCTACACCTTC. Protein product: CASSQTGQGNHYGYTF.

This chain links TRBV7-9 with TRBJ2-7; 8 bases are shared with TRBD1. Germline lookup yields CDR1 SEHNR and CDR2 FQNEAQ (reference sequence). The CDR3 length is 15 residues. J gave up 2 bases and V 1 base, and 4 bases lay outside the gene matches. The DNA for the CDR3 is TGTGCCAGCAGCTTAGGGCAGGGGGCGACCTACGAGCAGTACTTC. This translates into CASSLGQGATYEQYF.

This clone has only a few counts. The V call is TRBV12-5, the J call TRBJ2-3, with 11 bases lining up with TRBD2. The V gene end was trimmed by 6 bases and the J gene end by 6 bases; junction bases not matched to a gene: 8. Germline V gene lookup returns CDR1 LGHNT and CDR2 FRNRAP. The CDR3 has 15 amino acids. The CDR3 loop is CASGPTSGRSDTQYF. The CDR3 DNA is TGTGCTAGTGGGCCCACTAGCGGGAGATCTGATACGCAGTATTTT.

The chain joins TRBV6-5 to TRBJ1-1, with 9 bases matching TRBD1. There are 14 residues in the CDR3. Germline CDR1 reads MNHEY; CDR2 reads SVGAGI. The J segment lost 1 base and the V segment lost 8 bases, leaving 5 bases of the junction unmatched. CDR3 residues: CASCQDRGNTEAFF. CDR3 bases: TGTGCCAGCTGCCAGGACAGGGGGAACACTGAAGCTTTCTTT.

The chain employs TRBV3-1 (or the pseudogene TRBV3-2) and TRBJ1-2; D perhaps matches TRBD1 (5 bases). V was cut by 2 bases and J by 4 bases, with 11 bases left in between. Germline V CDR1 and CDR2: LGHDT, YNNKEL (reference sequence). The CDR3 is 14 amino acids. The CDR3 bases are TGTGCCAGCAGCCAACCTTGGGGCAGCTATGGCTACACCTTC. This translates into CASSQPWGSYGYTF.

In DNA, the CDR3 is TGTGCCATCAGGAAGGGACAGGGGGTCACCCAGTACTTC. Translating gives CAIRKGQGVTQYF. V is TRBV10-3 and J is TRBJ2-5; TRBD1 aligns across 11 bases. CDR3 size: 13 residues. CDR1 is ENHRY and CDR2 is SYGVKD in the germline V gene. V gave up 6 bases and J gave up 8 bases; unmatched junction bases: 5.

This chain joins TRBV7-9 and TRBJ2-6; 11 bases fit TRBD2. Germline CDR1 reads SEHNR; CDR2 reads FQNEAQ (reference sequence). The CDR3 totals 18 residues. Trimming removed 4 bases from V and 4 bases from J; junction bases left unmatched: 9. The CDR3 spells CASSSQLAGASGANVLTF. In DNA form, the CDR3 reads TGTGCCAGCAGCTCACAACTAGCGGGAGCCTCCGGGGCCAACGTCCTGACTTTC.

This sequence joins TRBV24-1 and TRBJ1-6, with 8 bases matching TRBD1. Unmatched junction bases numbered 9, after V lost 4 bases and J lost 5 bases. CDR3 length: 17 amino acids. Germline CDR1 reads KGHDR; CDR2 reads SFDVKD. DNA of the CDR3: TGTGCCACCAGTGAGACAGGGGAAGGAAGAGATAATTCACCCCTCCACTTT. This translates into CATSETGEGRDNSPLHF.

The genes are TRBV6-5 and TRBJ2-1; 7 bases line up with TRBD2. Germline V CDR1 and CDR2: MNHEY, SVGAGI. The CDR3 has 15 residues. The ends lost 5 bases at V and 9 bases at J; junction bases unmatched: 13. For the CDR3, the DNA is TGTGCCAGCAGTACCGGAGGACTAGTTTTTGGTGAGCAGTTCTTC. Translation: CASSTGGLVFGEQFF.

This clone appeared a few times. CDR3 nucleotide sequence: TGTGCCAGCAGCTTAGTGAGGACAGGGTTGGATTCACCCCTCCACTTT. It yields the protein CASSLVRTGLDSPLHF. The chain employs TRBV7-3 and TRBJ1-6; TRBD1 matches at 8 bases. This CDR3 has 16 amino acids. After removal of 2 bases from V and 8 bases from J, the junction contained 8 bases not matched to a gene. The germline V gene encodes CDR1 SGHTA and CDR2 FQGTGA.

The rearrangement links TRBV9 to TRBJ2-1, with a tentative D call TRBD1 (6 bases). Per germline, CDR1 SGDLS and CDR2 YYNGEE. This CDR3 is 14 amino acids long. Deletions cut 3 bases from V and 2 bases from J, with 9 bases between. In DNA form, the CDR3 reads TGTGCCAGCAGCGGAGAGGGGGCCTACAATGAGCAGTTCTTC. Its protein is CASSGEGAYNEQFF.

This chain uses TRBV4-2 with TRBJ2-3, with 11 bases lining up with TRBD2. After removal of 2 bases from V and 2 bases from J, the junction contained 6 bases not matched to a gene. Per germline, CDR1 LGHNA and CDR2 YNFKEQ. CDR3 length equals 17 residues. The CDR3 DNA reads as TGTGCCAGCAGCCAACCCGGGACTAGCGGTTACACAGATACGCAGTATTTT. Protein product: CASSQPGTSGYTDTQYF.

The chain employs TRBV19 and TRBJ2-3; unclear D gene. The CDR3 consists of 14 residues. V gave up 5 bases and J gave up 0 bases, with 9 bases separating them. Germline values: CDR1 LNHDA, CDR2 SQIVND (reference sequence). The chain's CDR3 is CASSVGFSTDTQYF. Here the CDR3 DNA reads TGTGCCAGTAGTGTCGGGTTTAGCACAGATACGCAGTATTTT.

The CDR3 DNA reads as TGTGCCAGCAGTTTATCGGCCGGGACTAGTCTAGAGACCCAGTACTTC. Translated: CASSLSAGTSLETQYF. J is TRBJ2-5 and V is TRBV27; 8 bases align to TRBD2. The CDR3 spans 16 residues. The ends lost 0 bases at V and 4 bases at J; junction bases unmatched: 7. Per the germline V gene, CDR1 is MNHEY and CDR2 is SMNVEV (reference sequence).

This clone was seen only once. The genes are TRBV11-3 and TRBJ2-7; TRBD1 matches at 11 bases. The CDR3 is 15 amino acids. With V trimmed by 5 bases and J by 5 bases, 8 bases remained unmatched. Germline V lookup: CDR1 SGHNT, CDR2 YENEEA. CDR3 protein: CASSRDGQGANEQYF. The DNA for the CDR3 is TGTGCCAGCAGCCGCGACGGACAGGGGGCAAACGAGCAGTACTTC.

J is TRBJ1-5 and V is TRBV7-9; 12 bases agree with TRBD1. The CDR3 length is 14 residues. V trimming: 5 bases; J trimming: 14 bases; junction bases outside the gene matches: 10. Germline V gene sequence: CDR1 SEHNR, CDR2 FQNEAQ (reference sequence). The CDR3 DNA sequence: TGTGCCAGCAGCCTAATAACCGGGACAGGGGGCAAGCATTTT. This translates into CASSLITGTGGKHF. Full variable domain (outside the CDR3, taken from reference TRBV7-9 and TRBJ1-5): DTGVSQNPRHKITKRGQNVTFRCDPISEHNRLYWYRQTLGQGPEFLTYFQNEAQLEKSRLLSDRFSAERPKGSFSTLEIQRTEQGDSAMYLCASSLITGTGGKHFGDGTRLSIL.

This sequence joins TRBV5-5 and TRBJ1-4, with D possibly TRBD1 on 5 matching bases. The V gene lost 0 bases and the J gene lost 7 bases, with 13 bases spanning the gap. The CDR3 has 15 amino acids. Germline CDR1 is SGHKS and CDR2 is YYEKEE (reference sequence). The CDR3 bases are TGTGCCAGCAGCTTGGTCGGGGGTTTAGGTGAAAAACTGTTTTTT. This encodes CASSLVGGLGEKLFF.

This clone was observed once. The V call is TRBV6-5, the J call TRBJ1-1; perhaps TRBD1 as D (6 bases). From germline, CDR1 is MNHEY and CDR2 SVGAGI. CDR3 length: 16 amino acids. The germline V and J ends were trimmed by 0 bases and 7 bases, with 18 bases remaining between them. The CDR3 here is CASSYSPRTETNEAFF. The CDR3 DNA reads as TGTGCCAGCAGTTACTCACCCCGGACAGAAACTAATGAAGCTTTCTTT.

V and J are TRBV5-1 and TRBJ2-3; 7 bases map to TRBD2. Germline CDR1 SGHRS, CDR2 YFSETQ. The junction had 6 bases not matched to a gene; V was cut back by 5 bases and J by 0 bases. The CDR3 runs to 15 residues. This CDR3 reads CASRVAGLSTDTQYF. In DNA, the CDR3 is TGCGCCAGCAGGGTAGCGGGCCTTAGCACAGATACGCAGTATTTT.

V usage is TRBV3-1 (or the pseudogene TRBV3-2) and J usage is TRBJ2-3; D remains unclear. Trimming shortened V by 2 bases and J by 3 bases, and 9 bases separated the two germline ends. Germline assignment: CDR1 LGHDT and CDR2 YNNKEL (reference sequence). This CDR3 has 14 amino acids. The CDR3 coding sequence is TGTGCCAGCAGCCAATCGACTGGGACAGATACGCAGTATTTT. Its translation is CASSQSTGTDTQYF.